The 15 T cell receptor beta chains given below trace back to one sample, sequenced in a study of shared clonotypes between healthy human individuals. Generated by immunoSEQ multiplex PCR, the TCRdb table keeps only in-frame clones and is missing some. Among more than 1.2 million clones listed, approximately 98.5% were seen once. The sequencing sample was made of naive CD4+ T cells sorted from blood. As for subset: CD45RA+ positively selected. The receptors originated from a young man in good health.

J is TRBJ2-1 and V is TRBV2, with a tentative D call TRBD2 (6 bases). Trimming took off 6 bases at V and 1 base at J, with 13 bases between the two ends. The CDR3 consists of 15 residues. Germline CDR1 and CDR2: SNHLY and FYNNEI. CDR3 sequence: CASRPRDWSYNEQFF. Here the CDR3 DNA reads TGTGCCAGCAGACCCCGGGACTGGTCCTACAATGAGCAGTTCTTC.

The rearrangement uses TRBV10-3 and TRBJ2-2; tentatively, D is TRBD1 (6 bases). Germline V gene lookup returns CDR1 ENHRY and CDR2 SYGVKD. The CDR3 runs 14 residues. Trimming left V 2 bases short and J 5 bases short, with 9 bases between. CDR3 residues: CAISETGLTGELFF. CDR3 nucleotide sequence: TGTGCCATCAGTGAGACAGGGTTGACCGGGGAGCTGTTTTTT.

The J gene is TRBJ2-3, the V gene TRBV2, with D maybe TRBD2 (6 bases). The CDR3 covers 14 residues. Germline CDR1 reads SNHLY; CDR2 reads FYNNEI. V lost 6 bases, J lost 0 bases, and 10 bases lay in between. Here the CDR3 DNA reads TGTGCCAGCAGCGCACGGGAGAGCACAGATACGCAGTATTTT. It encodes CASSARESTDTQYF. The variable domain in full, completed from reference TRBV2 and TRBJ2-3, reads EPEVTQTPSHQVTQMGQEVILRCVPISNHLYFYWYRQILGQKVEFLVSFYNNEISEKSEIFDDQFSVERPDGSNFTLKIRSTKLEDSAMYFCASSARESTDTQYFGPGTRLTVL.

This rearrangement joins TRBV27 to TRBJ2-1; TRBD2 matches 7 bases. Germline assignment: CDR1 MNHEY and CDR2 SMNVEV (reference sequence). With 5 bases clipped from V and 5 bases from J, the junction kept 18 bases outside the gene matches. CDR3 length: 18 amino acids. The CDR3 nucleotides are TGTGCCAGCAGTCCTACAGCCTCGTGGGAGGGCCGAGACAATGAGCAGTTCTTC. This gives the protein CASSPTASWEGRDNEQFF.

The V and J genes are TRBV29-1 and TRBJ2-1, with TRBD2 identical over 11 bases. Germline CDR1 and CDR2: SQVTM and ANQGSEA. The CDR3 length is 19 residues. The junction had 18 bases not matched to a gene; V was cut back by 1 base and J by 7 bases. DNA for the CDR3: TGCAGCGTTGAAGTAGGTAGGACTAGCGGGTCATTGGGTCCGAATGAGCAGTTCTTC. This codes for CSVEVGRTSGSLGPNEQFF.

V is TRBV2 and J is TRBJ1-1; no reliable D call. The CDR3 length is 12 residues. V was shortened by 1 base and J by 4 bases, with 4 bases between the two germline ends. Germline lookup yields CDR1 SNHLY and CDR2 FYNNEI. CDR3 amino acids: CASSEGGTEAFF. The CDR3 DNA sequence: TGTGCCAGCAGTGAAGGTGGCACTGAAGCTTTCTTT.

This chain uses TRBV11-2 with TRBJ2-7, with TRBD2 as a possible D gene (5 bases). Germline V gives CDR1 SGHAT, CDR2 FQNNGV. The length of the CDR3 is 12 residues. V lost 5 bases and J lost 7, with 12 bases in between. CDR3 nucleotide sequence: TGTGCCAGCAGCGTAAGTTCGGGGGAGCAGTACTTC. This gives the protein CASSVSSGEQYF.

The J gene is TRBJ1-1, the V gene TRBV28; no clear D gene. The ends were cut back, 9 bases at V and 1 base at J, with 6 bases in the middle. The CDR3 runs 11 residues. Germline CDR1 is MDHEN and CDR2 is SYDVKM. CDR3 region: CASDGNTEAFF. The CDR3 DNA sequence: TGTGCCAGTGACGGGAACACTGAAGCTTTCTTT.

The CDR3 DNA reads as TGTGCCAGTAGCGGGAGGCAAGGGTCCTACGAGCAGTACTTC. It yields the protein CASSGRQGSYEQYF. The V and J genes are TRBV19 and TRBJ2-7; 7 bases are a match to TRBD2. The CDR3 is 14 residues long. Germline CDR1 reads LNHDA; CDR2 reads SQIVND (reference sequence). V was clipped by 6 bases and J by 1 base; unmatched bases: 6.

The gene calls are TRBV7-9 and TRBJ2-3, with D perhaps matching TRBD1 (5 bases). Trimming stripped 3 bases from V and 4 bases from J, with 11 bases between. The germline CDR1 and CDR2 sequences are SEHNR and FQNEAQ (reference sequence). The CDR3 is 14 amino acids. Written as DNA, the CDR3 is TGTGCCAGCAGCTTCCCAGGGTCTGCAGATACGCAGTATTTT. It specifies CASSFPGSADTQYF.

The gene calls are TRBV1 and TRBJ2-1; the listed D gene, TRBD1, was not tested against the DNA. TRBV1 is a known pseudogene. This CDR3 comprises 14 residues. CDR3 in amino acids: CTSSRQPRHREQFF. CDR3 DNA: TGCACCAGCAGCCGCCAGCCCCGACATCGGGAGCAGTTCTTC.

This chain connects TRBV6-5 to TRBJ1-1; D is uncertain. The V end lost 4 bases, the J end lost 2 bases, and 8 bases lay between the germline ends. The CDR3 is 13 amino acids. Germline V gene sequence: CDR1 MNHEY, CDR2 SVGAGI. The DNA of the CDR3 is TGTGCCAGCAGTTCATGGTCTAACACTGAAGCTTTCTTT. This gives the protein CASSSWSNTEAFF.

This rearrangement joins TRBV2 to TRBJ1-2; D perhaps matches TRBD1 (6 bases). The CDR3 length is 15 residues. CDR1 is SNHLY, CDR2 FYNNEI, per germline. V lost 1 base, J lost 3 bases, and 12 bases lay in between. The CDR3 DNA follows: TGTGCCAGCAGTGAAGGGGGGCCTTTGGACTATGGCTACACCTTC. Residues: CASSEGGPLDYGYTF.

This clone was counted once. The rearrangement links TRBV5-1 to TRBJ2-7, with D tentatively TRBD2 (5 bases). CDR1 is SGHRS, CDR2 YFSETQ, per germline. V lost 1 base, J lost 3 bases, and 17 bases lay in between. This CDR3 region has 16 residues. CDR3 amino acids: CASSLFASRTYYEQYF. CDR3 DNA: TGCGCCAGCAGCTTGTTTGCTAGCCGAACTTACTACGAGCAGTACTTC. The full variable domain, in which reference TRBV5-1 and TRBJ2-7 provide the parts outside the CDR3, is KAGVTQTPRYLIKTRGQQVTLSCSPISGHRSVSWYQQTPGQGLQFLFEYFSETQRNKGNFPGRFSGRQFSNSRSEMNVSTLELGDSALYLCASSLFASRTYYEQYFGPGTRLTVT.

The chain employs TRBV9 and TRBJ2-1, with a possible D match to TRBD2 (5 bases). The V gene's germline CDR1 is SGDLS and CDR2 YYNGEE. The CDR3 has 16 amino acids. Deletions cut 4 bases from V and 0 bases from J, with 14 bases between. The CDR3 nucleotides read TGTGCCAGCAGCTCAAGTAGCGCGAGCTCCTACAATGAGCAGTTCTTC. This encodes CASSSSSASSYNEQFF.